Listed below are T cell receptor beta chains from one sample, sequenced in a study of OX40 agonist ivuxolimab in advanced cancers. The protocol was immunoSEQ multiplex PCR, while the TCRdb copy is restricted to in-frame clones and leaves out a portion. The sample shows fewer than 70,000 clones, approximately 90% of them seen only once. Material: CD4+ or CD8+ T cells sorted from blood, obtained in a trial of the OX40 agonist ivuxolimab. These receptors originate from an adult with an advanced solid tumor such as melanoma, head and neck, liver or kidney cancer. Both conserved end residues are part of each CDR3. A D gene is named only where the DNA matches it firmly. Expanded clones are given a class, and other clones once, few, many or no size at all.

D gene: TRBD1; clone size: .; J gene: TRBJ2-1; V gene: TRBV29-1; CDR3 protein: CSVGNRGSYNEQFF; CDR3 DNA: TGCAGCGTTGGCAACAGGGGTTCCTACAATGAGCAGTTCTTC
D gene: .; clone size: .; J gene: TRBJ2-2; V gene: TRBV28; CDR3 protein: CASSLWSLSNTGELFF; CDR3 DNA: TGTGCCAGCAGTTTGTGGTCTCTCTCGAACACCGGGGAGCTGTTTTTT
D gene: .; clone size: .; J gene: TRBJ2-2; V gene: TRBV4-3; CDR3 protein: CASSQDWAGGTGELFF; CDR3 DNA: TGCGCCAGCAGCCAAGATTGGGCAGGGGGGACCGGGGAGCTGTTTTTT
D gene: TRBD2; clone size: .; J gene: TRBJ2-7; V gene: TRBV18; CDR3 protein: CASSPGGLAGDEQYF; CDR3 DNA: TGTGCCAGCTCACCAGGGGGGCTAGCGGGAGACGAGCAGTACTTC
D gene: TRBD1; clone size: .; J gene: TRBJ1-2; V gene: TRBV7-9; CDR3 protein: CASSFDRGRDYGYTF; CDR3 DNA: TGTGCCAGCAGCTTCGACAGGGGGCGGGACTATGGCTACACCTTC
D gene: .; clone size: .; J gene: TRBJ1-3; V gene: TRBV4-2; CDR3 protein: CASSPDSGNTIYF; CDR3 DNA: TGTGCCAGCAGCCCGGACTCTGGAAACACCATATATTTT
D gene: .; clone size: .; J gene: TRBJ2-5; V gene: TRBV6-5; CDR3 protein: CASSFWEDRETQYF; CDR3 DNA: TGTGCCAGCAGTTTTTGGGAAGATAGGGAGACCCAGTACTTC
D gene: .; clone size: .; J gene: TRBJ2-1; V gene: TRBV6-5; CDR3 protein: CASSSELEQFF; CDR3 DNA: TGTGCCAGCAGTTCAGAACTTGAGCAGTTCTTC
D gene: TRBD2; clone size: .; J gene: TRBJ2-1; V gene: TRBV5-1; CDR3 protein: CASSLVVAAGGQFF; CDR3 DNA: TGCGCCAGCAGCTTGGTAGTAGCGGCGGGGGGGCAGTTCTTC
D gene: .; clone size: .; J gene: TRBJ2-3; V gene: TRBV10-3; CDR3 protein: CAISDSTDTQYF; CDR3 DNA: TGTGCCATCAGTGACAGCACAGATACGCAGTATTTT
D gene: TRBD2; clone size: .; J gene: TRBJ2-1; V gene: TRBV27; CDR3 protein: CASSWRSSGMYNEQFF; CDR3 DNA: TGTGCCAGCAGTTGGCGGTCTAGCGGGATGTACAATGAGCAGTTCTTC
D gene: TRBD2; clone size: .; J gene: TRBJ2-1; V gene: TRBV7-9; CDR3 protein: CASSYTSGIRNEQFF; CDR3 DNA: TGTGCCAGCAGCTACACTAGCGGGATCCGCAATGAGCAGTTCTTC
D gene: TRBD1; clone size: .; J gene: TRBJ1-2; V gene: TRBV9; CDR3 protein: CASSVVGTGGYGYTF; CDR3 DNA: TGTGCCAGCAGCGTAGTGGGGACAGGGGGATATGGCTACACCTTC
D gene: TRBD2; clone size: .; J gene: TRBJ2-1; V gene: TRBV5-3; CDR3 protein: CARSLVAGGQYNEQFF; CDR3 DNA: TGTGCCAGAAGCTTGGTGGCGGGAGGGCAATACAATGAGCAGTTCTTC
D gene: TRBD1; clone size: .; J gene: TRBJ2-5; V gene: TRBV5-5; CDR3 protein: CASSLPGQGRQETQYF; CDR3 DNA: TGTGCCAGCAGCTTGCCCGGACAGGGGAGGCAAGAGACCCAGTACTTC
D gene: .; clone size: .; J gene: TRBJ1-2; V gene: TRBV27; CDR3 protein: CASRTTENNYGYTF; CDR3 DNA: TGTGCCAGCAGGACCACTGAAAATAACTATGGCTACACCTTC
D gene: .; clone size: .; J gene: TRBJ2-2; V gene: TRBV10-1; CDR3 protein: CASTARNTGELFF; CDR3 DNA: TGCGCCAGCACGGCAAGAAACACCGGGGAGCTGTTTTTT
D gene: .; clone size: once; J gene: TRBJ1-1; V gene: TRBV4-1; CDR3 protein: CASSQDDRMEDTEAFF; CDR3 DNA: TGCGCCAGCAGCCAAGACGACAGGATGGAAGACACTGAAGCTTTCTTT
D gene: TRBD1; clone size: .; J gene: TRBJ2-6; V gene: TRBV27; CDR3 protein: CASGTDSGANVLTF; CDR3 DNA: TGTGCCAGCGGGACAGACTCTGGGGCCAACGTCCTGACTTTC
D gene: TRBD2; clone size: .; J gene: TRBJ2-3; V gene: TRBV7-9; CDR3 protein: CASSFRTSVSYTQYF; CDR3 DNA: TGTGCCAGCAGCTTTCGGACTAGTGTCAGTTATACGCAGTATTTT
D gene: TRBD1; clone size: .; J gene: TRBJ1-2; V gene: TRBV10-2; CDR3 protein: CASTTDRAYGYTF; CDR3 DNA: TGCGCCAGCACTACAGACAGGGCCTATGGCTACACCTTC
D gene: TRBD2; clone size: .; J gene: TRBJ2-7; V gene: TRBV7-8; CDR3 protein: CASSLGAGGYEQYF; CDR3 DNA: TGTGCCAGCAGCTTAGGAGCGGGAGGCTACGAGCAGTACTTC
D gene: TRBD1; clone size: .; J gene: TRBJ1-2; V gene: TRBV18; CDR3 protein: CASEDRGDYGYTF; CDR3 DNA: TGTGCCAGCGAGGACAGGGGAGACTATGGCTACACCTTC
D gene: .; clone size: .; J gene: TRBJ2-7; V gene: TRBV2; CDR3 protein: CASVELGPTYEQYF; CDR3 DNA: TGTGCCAGCGTGGAGTTAGGGCCGACCTACGAGCAGTACTTC
D gene: TRBD2; clone size: .; J gene: TRBJ2-1; V gene: TRBV5-1; CDR3 protein: CASSLDAGAYNEQFF; CDR3 DNA: TGCGCCAGCAGCTTGGATGCGGGAGCCTACAATGAGCAGTTCTTC
D gene: .; clone size: .; J gene: TRBJ1-6; V gene: TRBV11-2; CDR3 protein: CASSLAQGGNSPLHF; CDR3 DNA: TGTGCCAGCAGCTTAGCGCAGGGTGGTAATTCACCCCTCCACTTT
D gene: .; clone size: once; J gene: TRBJ1-1; V gene: TRBV27; CDR3 protein: CASSLGWGGLNTEAFF; CDR3 DNA: TGTGCCAGCAGTTTAGGGTGGGGGGGCTTGAACACTGAAGCTTTCTTT
D gene: .; clone size: .; J gene: TRBJ2-3; V gene: TRBV13; CDR3 protein: CASSWGRGTDTQYF; CDR3 DNA: TGTGCCAGCAGCTGGGGCCGTGGGACAGATACGCAGTATTTT
D gene: TRBD2; clone size: few; J gene: TRBJ2-7; V gene: TRBV7-7; CDR3 protein: CASSSWGGEQYF; CDR3 DNA: TGTGCCAGCAGCTCCTGGGGGGGAGAGCAGTACTTC
D gene: TRBD2; clone size: .; J gene: TRBJ2-5; V gene: TRBV7-2; CDR3 protein: CASSFLAGGPEETQYF; CDR3 DNA: TGTGCCAGCAGCTTCCTAGCGGGAGGGCCTGAAGAGACCCAGTACTTC
D gene: TRBD1; clone size: .; J gene: TRBJ2-1; V gene: TRBV19; CDR3 protein: CASCHGQGADEQFF; CDR3 DNA: TGTGCCAGTTGCCACGGACAGGGGGCGGATGAGCAGTTCTTC
D gene: TRBD2; clone size: .; J gene: TRBJ2-7; V gene: TRBV4-3; CDR3 protein: CASSQDRLAGYSYEQYF; CDR3 DNA: TGCGCCAGCAGCCAAGATCGGCTAGCGGGCTATTCCTACGAGCAGTACTTC
D gene: TRBD1; clone size: .; J gene: TRBJ1-1; V gene: TRBV5-1; CDR3 protein: CASSYDRGLTEAFF; CDR3 DNA: TGCGCCAGCAGCTACGACAGGGGGCTTACTGAAGCTTTCTTT
D gene: .; clone size: .; J gene: TRBJ2-3; V gene: TRBV6-4; CDR3 protein: CASSEDVRGTDTQYF; CDR3 DNA: TGTGCCAGCAGTGAAGACGTCAGGGGCACAGATACGCAGTATTTT
D gene: TRBD2; clone size: .; J gene: TRBJ2-1; V gene: TRBV5-6; CDR3 protein: CASSLLQRGGDEQFF; CDR3 DNA: TGTGCCAGCAGCTTGCTTCAGCGGGGAGGAGATGAGCAGTTCTTC
D gene: TRBD2; clone size: .; J gene: TRBJ2-1; V gene: TRBV28; CDR3 protein: CASSWTSGYNEQFF; CDR3 DNA: TGTGCCAGCAGTTGGACTAGCGGTTACAATGAGCAGTTCTTC
D gene: .; clone size: .; J gene: TRBJ2-1; V gene: TRBV9; CDR3 protein: CASSVGLHNEQFF; CDR3 DNA: TGTGCCAGCAGCGTAGGACTACACAATGAGCAGTTCTTC
D gene: .; clone size: .; J gene: TRBJ2-5; V gene: TRBV19; CDR3 protein: CASRPWPGETQYF; CDR3 DNA: TGTGCCAGTAGGCCCTGGCCGGGAGAGACCCAGTACTTC
D gene: TRBD2; clone size: .; J gene: TRBJ2-3; V gene: TRBV10-3; CDR3 protein: CAISDLTSGSADTQYF; CDR3 DNA: TGTGCCATCAGTGACTTGACTAGCGGGAGCGCAGATACGCAGTATTTT
D gene: .; clone size: .; J gene: TRBJ1-1; V gene: TRBV7-2; CDR3 protein: CASSRRGASPYTEAFF; CDR3 DNA: TGTGCCAGCAGCCGCCGGGGGGCCAGCCCCTACACTGAAGCTTTCTTT
D gene: TRBD1; clone size: .; J gene: TRBJ2-5; V gene: TRBV4-1; CDR3 protein: CASGDPDRGGAETQYF; CDR3 DNA: TGCGCCAGCGGCGACCCCGACAGGGGCGGCGCAGAGACCCAGTACTTC
D gene: TRBD2; clone size: .; J gene: TRBJ2-7; V gene: TRBV4-3; CDR3 protein: CASSQGLVSYEQYF; CDR3 DNA: TGCGCCAGCAGCCAGGGACTAGTTAGTTACGAGCAGTACTTC
D gene: .; clone size: .; J gene: TRBJ2-3; V gene: TRBV27; CDR3 protein: CASSLFFSTDTQYF; CDR3 DNA: TGTGCCAGCAGTTTATTTTTTAGCACAGATACGCAGTATTTT
D gene: TRBD1; clone size: .; J gene: TRBJ2-3; V gene: TRBV19; CDR3 protein: CASSIKRDRGTDTQYF; CDR3 DNA: TGTGCCAGTAGTATTAAGAGGGACAGGGGTACAGATACGCAGTATTTT
D gene: .; clone size: .; J gene: TRBJ1-2; V gene: TRBV14; CDR3 protein: CASSQVGLQYGYTF; CDR3 DNA: TGTGCCAGCAGCCAAGTGGGGCTCCAGTATGGCTACACCTTC
D gene: .; clone size: few; J gene: TRBJ2-7; V gene: TRBV11-2; CDR3 protein: CASSLEVSPSYEQYF; CDR3 DNA: TGTGCCAGCAGCCTAGAAGTTTCCCCTTCCTACGAGCAGTACTTC
D gene: TRBD2; clone size: .; J gene: TRBJ2-1; V gene: TRBV2; CDR3 protein: CASSPGLAGPASSYNEQFF; CDR3 DNA: TGTGCCAGCAGTCCGGGACTAGCGGGACCAGCTTCCTCCTACAATGAGCAGTTCTTC
D gene: TRBD1; clone size: once; J gene: TRBJ1-2; V gene: TRBV4-2; CDR3 protein: CASSQDWGQVNGYTF; CDR3 DNA: TGTGCCAGCAGCCAAGATTGGGGACAGGTGAACGGCTACACCTTC
D gene: TRBD2; clone size: once; J gene: TRBJ2-1; V gene: TRBV7-2; CDR3 protein: CASSSRGTSTYEQFF; CDR3 DNA: TGTGCCAGCAGCTCCCGGGGGACTAGCACCTATGAGCAGTTCTTC
D gene: .; clone size: once; J gene: TRBJ2-1; V gene: TRBV7-9; CDR3 protein: CASSNSLWVDDNEQFF; CDR3 DNA: TGTGCCAGCAGCAACTCCCTCTGGGTGGACGACAATGAGCAGTTCTTC
D gene: .; clone size: .; J gene: TRBJ2-7; V gene: TRBV28; CDR3 protein: CASSSGRWDEQYF; CDR3 DNA: TGTGCCAGCAGTTCAGGGCGGTGGGACGAGCAGTACTTC
D gene: .; clone size: .; J gene: TRBJ2-2; V gene: TRBV10-2; CDR3 protein: CASRGAGGNTGELFF; CDR3 DNA: TGCGCCAGCAGGGGAGCGGGCGGGAACACCGGGGAGCTGTTTTTT